The 29 T cell receptor beta chains listed next were all sequenced from one sample in a study of blood T cell repertoires in COVID-19. Libraries were prepared by immunoSEQ multiplex PCR; TCRdb keeps only in-frame clonotypes and omits some of them. Altogether about 380,000 clones are present, about 88% being singletons, with the ten largest covering around 3%. The sample taken for sequencing was PBMCs or T cells enriched from blood (not recorded which). Receptors were obtained from a woman in her thirties who had recovered from COVID-19.

The rearrangement links TRBV27 to TRBJ2-7; D is unresolved. Trimming stripped 0 bases from V and 6 bases from J, with 9 bases between. The CDR3 runs to 13 residues. CDR1 and CDR2 (germline): MNHEY, SMNVEV (reference sequence). CDR3 in amino acids: CASSLSRRTEQYF. DNA of the CDR3: TGTGCCAGCAGTTTATCGCGGCGTACCGAGCAGTACTTC.

The CDR3 coding sequence is TGTGCCAGCAGCATCCCGGGACAGCTTACTCCTACGACGGGCGAGCAGTACTTC. Its protein product is CASSIPGQLTPTTGEQYF. The rearrangement uses TRBV21-1 and TRBJ2-7; TRBD1 is the table's D call and was not checked against the DNA. TRBV21-1 is a pseudogene locus. This CDR3 has 18 amino acids.

This chain joins TRBV19 and TRBJ1-5; no clear D gene. The germline V gene has CDR1 LNHDA and CDR2 SQIVND (reference sequence). V gave up 0 bases and J gave up 0 bases, with 12 bases separating them. CDR3 length: 17 amino acids. The CDR3 here is CASSIDGPGNSNQPQHF. The CDR3 coding sequence is TGTGCCAGTAGTATAGATGGTCCAGGAAATAGCAATCAGCCCCAGCATTTT. The full variable domain, rest sourced from reference TRBV19 and TRBJ1-5, is DGGITQSPKYLFRKEGQNVTLSCEQNLNHDAMYWYRQDPGQGLRLIYYSQIVNDFQKGDIAEGYSVSREKKESFPLTVTSAQKNPTAFYLCASSIDGPGNSNQPQHFGDGTRLSIL.

V gene TRBV5-4 combines with J gene TRBJ2-7, with D possibly TRBD1 on 6 matching bases. CDR3 length equals 16 residues. Looked up from germline, CDR1 is SGHNT and CDR2 is YYREEE (reference sequence). V lost 0 bases, J lost 2 bases, and 15 bases lay in between. CDR3 DNA sequence: TGTGCCAGCAGCTTGGGATCCGTCGGACAGCCCTACGAGCAGTACTTC. Translation gives CASSLGSVGQPYEQYF.

The CDR3 coding sequence is TGTGCCAGCAGCTTAGGGACAGGTCGTGGTCGGGGTGAGCAGTACTTC. Its translation is CASSLGTGRGRGEQYF. V and J are TRBV7-2 and TRBJ2-7; TRBD1 aligns across 7 bases. Germline values: CDR1 SGHTA, CDR2 FQGNSA. The CDR3 runs to 16 residues. Unmatched junction bases numbered 13, after V lost 1 base and J lost 7 bases.

This chain joins TRBV6-5 and TRBJ2-3; 7 positions match TRBD1. This CDR3 is 15 amino acids long. Germline assignment: CDR1 MNHEY and CDR2 SVGAGI. The J segment lost 2 bases and the V segment lost 0 bases, leaving 2 bases of the junction unmatched. CDR3 protein: CASSYSGQPTDTQYF. CDR3 in DNA: TGTGCCAGCAGTTACTCGGGACAGCCCACAGATACGCAGTATTTT.

The chain is built from TRBV27 and TRBJ2-7, with a weak D call TRBD1 (5 bases). Per the germline V gene, CDR1 is MNHEY and CDR2 is SMNVEV (reference sequence). This CDR3 is built from 15 residues. V gave up 5 bases and J gave up 3 bases, with 17 bases separating them. The CDR3 is CASSPFQGPGYEQYF. Written as DNA, the CDR3 is TGTGCCAGCAGTCCCTTCCAGGGTCCGGGCTACGAGCAGTACTTC.

The chain uses TRBV7-3 and TRBJ2-1; 8 bases line up with TRBD2. CDR1 is SGHTA and CDR2 is FQGTGA in the germline V gene. V lost 5 bases to trimming and J lost 3 bases; unmatched junction nucleotides: 9. The CDR3 runs 16 residues. CDR3 loop: CASSQIGGAYYNEQFF. CDR3 nucleotides: TGTGCCAGCAGCCAGATCGGGGGGGCCTACTACAATGAGCAGTTCTTC.

V is TRBV5-1 and J is TRBJ1-6, with D tentatively TRBD1 (5 bases). Trimming cost V 6 bases and J 10 bases, with 17 bases left between them. The CDR3 is 14 amino acids. Germline V gene data show CDR1 as SGHRS and CDR2 as YFSETQ. In DNA, the CDR3 is TGCGCCAGCAACTTCGGGGGAGTAGGATCACCCCTCCACTTT. This codes for CASNFGGVGSPLHF.

The chain couples TRBV7-2 to TRBJ1-6; 10 positions match TRBD1. After removal of 5 bases from V and 7 bases from J, the junction contained 2 bases not matched to a gene. The CDR3 spans 14 residues. The V gene's germline CDR1 is SGHTA and CDR2 FQGNSA. CDR3 nucleotide sequence: TGTGCCAGCAGCAGGGGACAGGGGAATTCACCCCTCCACTTT. Amino acids: CASSRGQGNSPLHF. Together with reference TRBV7-2 and TRBJ1-6, the CDR3 gives the full variable domain: GAGVSQSPSNKVTEKGKDVELRCDPISGHTALYWYRQSLGQGLEFLIYFQGNSAPDKSGLPSDRFSAERTGGSVSTLTIQRTQQEDSAVYLCASSRGQGNSPLHFGNGTRLTVT.

This rearrangement joins TRBV11-3 to TRBJ2-2; 11 positions agree with TRBD2. The ends lost 1 base at V and 4 bases at J; junction bases unmatched: 5. CDR1 SGHNT and CDR2 YENEEA come from the germline V gene. The CDR3 sequence is 17 residues long. The CDR3 DNA sequence: TGTGCCAGCAGCTTAGGTGGACTAGCGGGCGGCACCGGGGAGCTGTTTTTT. Protein sequence: CASSLGGLAGGTGELFF.

The rearrangement uses TRBV11-2 and TRBJ2-3; 7 bases line up with TRBD2. This CDR3 spans 15 amino acids. The germline V gene has CDR1 SGHAT and CDR2 FQNNGV. J lost 0 bases, V lost 4 bases, and 4 bases had no gene match. This chain's CDR3 is CASSYEAGSTDTQYF. The CDR3 nucleotides read TGTGCCAGCAGCTACGAAGCGGGGAGCACAGATACGCAGTATTTT.

V gene TRBV10-3 combines with J gene TRBJ1-5; D may be TRBD1 (6 bases). The V end lost 11 bases, the J end lost 2 bases, and 10 bases lay between the germline ends. This CDR3 region has 12 residues. CDR1 ENHRY and CDR2 SYGVKD come from the germline V gene. CDR3 sequence reads: CAAGEGNQPQHF. The CDR3 DNA follows: TGTGCCGCAGGGGAAGGCAATCAGCCCCAGCATTTT.

The chain is built from TRBV7-9 and TRBJ2-1; 9 bases match TRBD1. The CDR3 loop spans 15 amino acids. With V trimmed by 6 bases and J by 4 bases, 7 bases remained unmatched. Per germline, CDR1 SEHNR and CDR2 FQNEAQ (reference sequence). CDR3 DNA sequence: TGTGCCAGCAGGGCGACAGGGGGACCGTACAATGAGCAGTTCTTC. It is translated as CASRATGGPYNEQFF. Drawing the rest from reference TRBV7-9 and TRBJ2-1, the complete variable domain is DTGVSQNPRHKITKRGQNVTFRCDPISEHNRLYWYRQTLGQGPEFLTYFQNEAQLEKSRLLSDRFSAERPKGSFSTLEIQRTEQGDSAMYLCASRATGGPYNEQFFGPGTRLTVL.

This clone was detected only once. J is TRBJ1-6 and V is TRBV5-1; a weak D match, TRBD1 (6 bases). V was shortened by 2 bases and J by 8 bases, with 14 bases between the two germline ends. CDR1 and CDR2 from the germline V gene are SGHRS and YFSETQ. The CDR3 loop spans 15 amino acids. The CDR3 DNA reads TGCGCCAGCAGCTTACTCAACAGGGACGATTCACCCCTCCACTTT. This gives the protein CASSLLNRDDSPLHF.

J is TRBJ2-1 and V is TRBV6-5, with D uncertain. V was shortened by 6 bases and J by 5 bases, with 17 bases between the two germline ends. CDR1 MNHEY and CDR2 SVGAGI come from the germline V gene. The CDR3 contains 15 residues. In DNA, the CDR3 is TGTGCCAGCAGCCTTGGTGGTACCGAGGACAATGAGCAGTTCTTC. The encoded protein is CASSLGGTEDNEQFF.

This clone came up once. No DNA is shown, since the ends of the CDR3 on it are uncertain; the CDR3 is the one TCRdb lists. The CDR3 loop reads CSVFWQTDTDTQYF. The chain uses TRBV29-1 and TRBJ2-3; the table's D call, TRBD1, has no DNA check behind it. The CDR3 numbers 14 amino acids, ends counted. The germline V gene encodes CDR1 SQVTM and CDR2 ANQGSEA.

The chain employs TRBV10-3 and TRBJ2-6; TRBD2 agrees at 12 bases. With V trimmed by 6 bases and J by 0 bases, 6 bases remained unmatched. The germline V gene encodes CDR1 ENHRY and CDR2 SYGVKD. The CDR3 has 18 residues. As DNA, the CDR3 is TGTGCCATCAGAGATTGGACTAGCGGGAACTCTGGGGCCAACGTCCTGACTTTC. It translates to CAIRDWTSGNSGANVLTF.

The chain couples TRBV7-9 to TRBJ1-2, with 9 positions matching TRBD1. Germline CDR1 is SEHNR and CDR2 is FQNEAQ (reference sequence). The V and J ends lost 1 base and 4 bases, in that order; junction bases with no gene match: 4. CDR3 length: 15 residues. The CDR3 loop reads CASSLDRDRAYGYTF. CDR3 coding DNA: TGTGCCAGCAGCTTAGATAGGGACAGGGCCTATGGCTACACCTTC.

The genes are TRBV19 and TRBJ1-4; 7 nucleotides agree with TRBD1. The CDR3 runs 14 residues. With V trimmed by 4 bases and J by 7 bases, 6 bases remained unmatched. The V gene's germline CDR1 is LNHDA and CDR2 SQIVND (reference sequence). Written as DNA, the CDR3 is TGTGCCAGTAGTACCGACAGGGACCTTGAAAAACTGTTTTTT. This gives the protein CASSTDRDLEKLFF.

This clone was recorded only once. The chain recombines TRBV25-1 with TRBJ1-1; no reliable D call. The CDR3 has 15 residues. Trimming cost V 6 bases and J 4 bases, with 18 bases left between them. Germline CDR1 reads MGHDK; CDR2 reads SYGVNS. The CDR3 sequence is CASSLTGVLSTEAFF. CDR3 nucleotide sequence: TGTGCCAGCAGCCTGACGGGAGTATTGAGCACTGAAGCTTTCTTT.

This clone was recorded once. The CDR3 coding sequence is TGTGCCGCGTCGACTAGCGGGGGGGCGGGCACCGGGGAGCTGTTTTTT. It yields the protein CAASTSGGAGTGELFF. The V and J genes are TRBV6-6 and TRBJ2-2; 14 nucleotides align to TRBD2. The length of the CDR3 is 16 residues. The junction had 9 bases not matched to a gene; V was cut back by 11 bases and J by 4 bases. Looked up from germline, CDR1 is MNHNY and CDR2 is SVGAGI (reference sequence).

J is TRBJ1-1 and V is TRBV15; D ambiguous. With 5 bases removed from V and 5 bases from J, the gap between germline ends came to 12 bases. This CDR3 contains 13 residues. Germline loops: CDR1 LNHNV, CDR2 YYDKDF (reference sequence). Written as DNA, the CDR3 is TGTGCCACCAGCGGTTGGGAGGGAACTGAAGCTTTCTTT. As protein: CATSGWEGTEAFF. Full variable domain (outside the CDR3, taken from reference TRBV15 and TRBJ1-1): DAMVIQNPRYQVTQFGKPVTLSCSQTLNHNVMYWYQQKSSQAPKLLFHYYDKDFNNEADTPDNFQSRRPNTSFCFLDIRSPGLGDTAMYLCATSGWEGTEAFFGQGTRLTVV.

The DNA of the CDR3 is TGTGCCATCAGTGAACAGGTCCTCAACGAGCAGTACTTC. Protein product: CAISEQVLNEQYF. The chain links TRBV10-3 to TRBJ2-7, with a weak D call TRBD1 (5 bases). The germline gives CDR1 ENHRY, CDR2 SYGVKD. The CDR3 extends over 13 amino acids. Trimming removed 3 bases at V and 5 bases at J, with 11 bases between.

In its sample, this clone was seen a few times. The genes are TRBV28 and TRBJ2-7; no clear D. Trimming shortened V by 5 bases and J by 3 bases, and 11 bases separated the two germline ends. The CDR3 sequence is 13 residues long. Germline CDR1 and CDR2: MDHEN and SYDVKM. This CDR3 reads CASSLPIDYEQYF. CDR3 sequence (DNA): TGTGCCAGCAGTCTCCCTATAGACTACGAGCAGTACTTC.

The chain carries TRBV14 and TRBJ2-7; 9 positions agree with TRBD1. CDR1 and CDR2 (germline): SGHDN, FVKESK. Unmatched junction bases numbered 13, after V lost 4 bases and J lost 0 bases. This CDR3 has 18 residues. The CDR3 sequence is CASSRSGTGPPYSYEQYF. In nucleotides, the CDR3 is TGTGCCAGCAGCCGTTCCGGGACAGGGCCACCGTACTCCTACGAGCAGTACTTC.

The chain joins TRBV10-3 to TRBJ2-4; D perhaps matches TRBD2 (6 bases). Germline V gene data show CDR1 as ENHRY and CDR2 as SYGVKD. Deletions cut 5 bases from V and 0 bases from J, with 17 bases between. This CDR3 spans 17 amino acids. CDR3 region: CAISNPGTGRAKNIQYF. CDR3 DNA: TGTGCCATCAGTAACCCCGGGACTGGGAGAGCCAAAAACATTCAGTACTTC.

The V gene is TRBV16, the J gene TRBJ2-7; possibly TRBD2 for D (6 bases). Germline V gene data show CDR1 as KGHSY and CDR2 as FQNENV. The CDR3 runs 12 residues. V was trimmed by 2 bases and J by 4 bases, leaving 6 bases between them. The CDR3 loop reads CASSQRGYEQYF. In DNA form, the CDR3 reads TGTGCCAGCAGCCAACGGGGGTACGAGCAGTACTTC.

This clone came up once. The V and J genes are TRBV28 and TRBJ2-2; tentative D call: TRBD1 (5 bases). The CDR3 runs to 15 residues. V gave up 3 bases and J gave up 0 bases, with 8 bases separating them. CDR1 MDHEN and CDR2 SYDVKM come from the germline V gene. The CDR3, as DNA: TGTGCCAGCAGTTTCCCCAGGGCGAACACCGGGGAGCTGTTTTTT. Translation gives CASSFPRANTGELFF.